This T cell receptor (beta chain) originates from a study of T cell responses to AZD1222 COVID-19 vaccine. The analysis combined second doses at about 4 or about 12 weeks. Assay: immunoSEQ multiplex PCR; the TCRdb copy retains only in-frame clones and omits some. The table lists under 200,000 clones, around 90% of them singletons. To note about this clone: Its antigen is not known.

The V end lost 3 bases, the J end lost 4 bases, and 10 bases lay between the germline ends. Germline V lookup: CDR1 SNHLY, CDR2 FYNNEI. This CDR3 has 14 residues. Study-wide points: Within unmutated variant regions lay the reported targets of nearly half of spike-specific TCRs.

The sequence derives from an adult who received the AZD1222 COVID-19 vaccine. The sample in question was peripheral blood, obtained 28 days after the second AZD1222 dose. V gene TRBV2 combines with J gene TRBJ1-5, with D possibly being TRBD1 (6 bases). This chain's CDR3 is CASSDARGNQPQHF. The CDR3 coding sequence is TGTGCCAGCAGTGATGCCAGGGGTAATCAGCCCCAGCATTTT.